Each of the 20 T cell receptor beta chains below was sequenced from the same sample in a study of Graves' ophthalmopathy and Graves' hyperthyroidism. From RNA, the CDR3 regions of TCR beta chains were amplified and sequenced. After a first-round RT-PCR with HTBI primers, a second-round multiplex PCR was run. TCRdb reprocessed the multiplex PCR reads with MiXCR, giving one entry per CDR3 protein. The sample has some 1.1 million distinct CDR3 sequences, 36% seen once. Sequenced: peripheral blood or thyroid tissue (not recorded which). The receptors come from an adult man with Graves' hyperthyroidism.

The V call is TRBV10-2, the J call TRBJ2-7; the match to TRBD2 covers 8 bases. The CDR3 is 14 residues long. Germline V gene data show CDR1 as WSHSY and CDR2 as SAAADI. J gave up 7 bases and V 5 bases, and 10 bases lay outside the gene matches. The chain's CDR3 is CASSISGTSREQYF. The CDR3 nucleotides are TGCGCCAGCAGTATTAGCGGGACATCTAGGGAGCAGTACTTC.

CDR3 coding DNA: TGTGCCAGCTCACCTTTGCCTTATCAAGAGACCCAGTACTTC. It yields the protein CASSPLPYQETQYF. The chain recombines TRBV18 with TRBJ2-5; D gene uncertain. V was cut by 3 bases and J by 2 bases, with 10 bases left in between. The germline CDR1 and CDR2 sequences are KGHSH and LQKENI. This CDR3 spans 14 amino acids. The full variable domain, its missing parts supplied by reference TRBV18 and TRBJ2-5, is NAGVMQNPRHLVRRRGQEARLRCSPMKGHSHVYWYRQLPEEGLKFMVYLQKENIIDESGMPKERFSAEFPKEGPSILRIQQVVRGDSAAYFCASSPLPYQETQYFGPGTRLLVL.

The sample holds one count of this clonotype. The chain couples TRBV27 to TRBJ1-4, with D perhaps matching TRBD1 (5 bases). CDR3 length: 16 amino acids. Deletions cut 3 bases from V and 3 bases from J, with 14 bases between. CDR1 and CDR2 (germline): MNHEY, SMNVEV (reference sequence). CDR3 nucleotide sequence: TGTGCCAGCAGTTTCTCCAGGGCCCCTCCTAATGAAAAACTGTTTTTT. It codes for CASSFSRAPPNEKLFF. The full variable domain, its missing parts supplied by reference TRBV27 and TRBJ1-4, is EAQVTQNPRYLITVTGKKLTVTCSQNMNHEYMSWYRQDPGLGLRQIYYSMNVEVTDKGDVPEGYKVSRKEKRNFPLILESPSPNQTSLYFCASSFSRAPPNEKLFFGSGTQLSVL.

A single count supports this clonotype. CDR3 in amino acids: CASSPEVGRGNSPLHF. The CDR3 nucleotides read TGTGCCAGCAGCCCCGAGGTTGGGAGGGGAAATTCACCCCTCCACTTT. The rearrangement joins TRBV11-2 to TRBJ1-6, with a tentative D call TRBD1 (5 bases). V shed 5 bases and J shed 7 bases, with 18 bases lying between them. Per the germline V gene, CDR1 is SGHAT and CDR2 is FQNNGV. There are 16 residues in the CDR3.

This clonotype was recorded many times. The rearrangement joins TRBV29-1 to TRBJ1-4; 8 nucleotides match TRBD1. Germline V gene sequence: CDR1 SQVTM, CDR2 ANQGSEA. The V segment lost 7 bases and the J segment 2 bases; nucleotides outside the gene matches: 3. The CDR3 length is 13 residues. The CDR3 nucleotides read TGCAGCGCGGACAGGGTGACTAATGAAAAACTGTTTTTT. Translation gives CSADRVTNEKLFF.

This clonotype was detected many times. The chain has TRBV10-1 and TRBJ1-6, with D unresolved. There are 15 residues in the CDR3. Deletions cut 3 bases from V and 0 bases from J, with 6 bases between. Germline V gene sequence: CDR1 WNHNN, CDR2 SYGVQD (reference sequence). The CDR3 nucleotides are TGCGCCAGCAGTGAAGGAAGCTCCTATAATTCACCCCTCCACTTT. Protein: CASSEGSSYNSPLHF.

With respect to this clonotype: This may come from a read error, since a much larger clone is one base off. V is TRBV9 and J is TRBJ1-2, with 7 bases lining up with TRBD1. This CDR3 has 15 amino acids. Trimming cost V 4 bases and J 3 bases; bases outside gene matches: 9. Germline V gene sequence: CDR1 SGDLS, CDR2 YYNGEE. CDR3 in DNA: TGTGCCAGCAGCAGACCACAGGGGAGCCACTATGGCTACACCTTC. The encoded protein is CASSRPQGSHYGYTF.

A remark on this clonotype: One junction end disagrees with the germline gene, perhaps due to a read error. The chain carries TRBV10-3 and TRBJ1-5, with D possibly matching TRBD1 (6 bases). The germline V gene has CDR1 ENHRY and CDR2 SYGVKD. CDR3 length equals 16 residues. The CDR3, as DNA: TGTGCCAGCAGTGACTGGACAGCCGACGCCAATCAGCCCCAGCATTTT. Translation gives CASSDWTADANQPQHF.

V is TRBV20-1 and J is TRBJ2-7; D tentatively fits TRBD1 or TRBD2 (6 bases each). This CDR3 has 11 residues. Germline CDR1 and CDR2: DFQATT and SNEGSKA (reference sequence). CDR3 protein: CRTGAGFEQYF. The CDR3 DNA reads as TGCAGGACGGGGGCGGGGTTCGAGCAGTACTTC.

This sequence joins TRBV10-3 and TRBJ1-2; tentatively, D is TRBD1 (5 bases). The V and J ends lost 3 bases and 8 bases respectively, with 10 bases between them. The CDR3 totals 12 residues. CDR1 and CDR2 (germline): ENHRY, SYGVKD. CDR3: CAISDVAGGYTF. CDR3 in DNA: TGTGCCATCAGTGACGTGGCAGGGGGCTACACCTTC.

This clonotype was found many times. This chain joins TRBV5-1 and TRBJ2-7; a weak D match, TRBD1 (5 bases). Germline V gene lookup returns CDR1 SGHRS and CDR2 YFSETQ. The CDR3 covers 14 residues. V was trimmed by 0 bases and J by 4 bases, leaving 11 bases between them. In DNA, the CDR3 is TGCGCCAGCAGCTTGGGACAGATGGTGTACGAGCAGTACTTC. Amino acids: CASSLGQMVYEQYF.

This clonotype has a handful of counts. The chain combines TRBV7-9 with TRBJ1-2; 8 nucleotides line up with TRBD1. This CDR3 comprises 13 residues. Trimming removed 7 bases from V and 8 bases from J; junction bases left unmatched: 9. The germline V gene has CDR1 SEHNR and CDR2 FQNEAQ (reference sequence). The CDR3 loop reads CASTPTGAIGYTF. The CDR3 DNA is TGTGCCAGCACCCCGACAGGGGCAATAGGCTACACCTTC.

This clonotype was picked up many times. The chain is built from TRBV5-1 and TRBJ2-7, with D possibly matching TRBD1 (6 bases). The CDR3 has 18 amino acids. In germline, CDR1 is SGHRS, CDR2 YFSETQ. V was trimmed by 3 bases and J by 0 bases, leaving 22 bases between them. The CDR3, as DNA: TGCGCCAGCAGCTCCGGGACAAATACCGGTCTCAGCTCCTACGAGCAGTACTTC. This codes for CASSSGTNTGLSSYEQYF.

Written as DNA, the CDR3 is TGTGCCAGCAGCCACCCCGTACACGGGGGTGAGAACACTGAAGCTTTCTTT. Protein sequence: CASSHPVHGGENTEAFF. The J gene is TRBJ1-1, the V gene TRBV3-2; TRBD1, as called in the table, went unchecked against the DNA. TRBV3-2 represents a pseudogene. CDR3 size: 17 residues.

This clonotype occurred many times. J is TRBJ1-1 and V is TRBV12-3 or TRBV12-4, with D unclear. The CDR3 is made up of 13 amino acids. V was clipped by 3 bases and J by 2 bases, with 7 bases between them. The CDR3 loop is CASSLADNTEAFF. In DNA, the CDR3 is TGTGCCAGCAGTTTGGCTGATAACACTGAAGCTTTCTTT.

The chain links TRBV30 to TRBJ1-1; no clear D. V dropped 1 base and J dropped 1 base, with 10 bases sitting between them. Germline V CDR1 and CDR2: GTSNPN, SVGIG (reference sequence). This CDR3 region has 14 residues. The CDR3 DNA follows: TGTGCCTGGAGTGGGGAATTCCCGAACACTGAAGCTTTCTTT. Its translation is CAWSGEFPNTEAFF.

This clonotype was picked up many times. The V and J genes are TRBV29-1 and TRBJ2-5; D is uncertain. Germline CDR1 reads SQVTM; CDR2 reads ANQGSEA. Trimming took 1 base from V and 5 from J, leaving 11 bases between them. This CDR3 is built from 13 residues. The CDR3 coding sequence is TGCAGCGTTGAAGGGCGTGCCCGCGAGACCCAGTACTTC. Protein product: CSVEGRARETQYF. The full variable domain, with the rest looked up from reference TRBV29-1 and TRBJ2-5, is SAVISQKPSRDICQRGTSLTIQCQVDSQVTMMFWYRQQPGQSLTLIATANQGSEATYESGFVIDKFPISRPNLTFSTLTVSNMSPEDSSIYLCSVEGRARETQYFGPGTRLLVL.

This clonotype has a count of ten or more. V and J are TRBV10-3 and TRBJ1-1; 9 positions agree with TRBD1. From germline, CDR1 is ENHRY and CDR2 SYGVKD. This CDR3 region has 14 residues. V dropped 5 bases and J dropped 4; count of bases not matched to a gene: 5. For the CDR3, the DNA is TGTGCCATCAGTCCACCGGGACAGGGCACTGAAGCTTTCTTT. Its protein is CAISPPGQGTEAFF.

This clonotype has at least ten counts. J is TRBJ2-2 and V is TRBV7-6; D not certain. Germline V gene lookup returns CDR1 SGHVS and CDR2 FNYEAQ. V lost 1 base and J lost 5, with 11 bases in between. This CDR3 is built from 15 residues. CDR3 sequence reads: CASSLEVVGTGELFF. The CDR3 DNA sequence: TGTGCCAGCAGCTTAGAGGTGGTAGGGACCGGGGAGCTGTTTTTT. The full variable domain, completed using reference TRBV7-6 and TRBJ2-2, is GAGVSQSPRYKVTKRGQDVALRCDPISGHVSLYWYRQALGQGPEFLTYFNYEAQQDKSGLPNDRFSAERPEGSISTLTIQRTEQRDSAMYRCASSLEVVGTGELFFGEGSRLTVL.

This clonotype appeared once. The genes are TRBV18 and TRBJ1-1; 10 bases line up with TRBD1. Losses at the gene ends were 3 bases for V and 4 bases for J; bases not matched to a gene: 8. The CDR3 contains 16 residues. CDR1 is KGHSH and CDR2 is LQKENI in the germline V gene. In DNA, the CDR3 is TGTGCCAGCTCACCGACCGGGACAGGGGTTAGCACTGAAGCTTTCTTT. It encodes CASSPTGTGVSTEAFF.